This TCR beta chain was recorded in a study of Ad26.COV2.S vaccination and SARS-CoV-2 variants. Study in general: Participants got Ad26.COV2.S intramuscularly, once or twice 56 days apart. Study-level findings and limits: Measurements of TCR breadth and depth may have given underestimates of the total T cell responses. It was found that vaccine and placebo recipients had similar non-spike TCR breadth.

Only in-frame clones appear in the TCRdb table, and some are missing; sequencing was by immunoSEQ multiplex PCR. This sample has about 350,000 clones, with around nine tenths found just once. Treatment noted: 15 to 20 received Ad26.COV2.S at low or high dose, single or two shots; about 5 received placebo; per-sample allocation not given. Samples came from day 63 after the first vaccine or placebo injection. An adult aged 18-55 years in Boston served as the donor. Remarks on this clone: Its antigen is not known.

Germline assignment: CDR1 SGHDN and CDR2 FVKESK. V was cut by 1 base and J by 2 bases, with 21 bases left in between. This CDR3 has 18 amino acids. The gene calls are TRBV14 and TRBJ2-7; D call uncertain. The sequence derives from a person aged 18 to 59 who received the Ad26.COV2.S COVID-19 vaccine or a placebo. The sample consisted of peripheral blood, taken in a trial of Ad26.COV2.S vaccine versus placebo. In nucleotides, the CDR3 is TGTGCCAGCAGCCAAGTAAATCTGTTCGCAGGTGACCCCTACGAGCAGTACTTC. The encoded protein is CASSQVNLFAGDPYEQYF.